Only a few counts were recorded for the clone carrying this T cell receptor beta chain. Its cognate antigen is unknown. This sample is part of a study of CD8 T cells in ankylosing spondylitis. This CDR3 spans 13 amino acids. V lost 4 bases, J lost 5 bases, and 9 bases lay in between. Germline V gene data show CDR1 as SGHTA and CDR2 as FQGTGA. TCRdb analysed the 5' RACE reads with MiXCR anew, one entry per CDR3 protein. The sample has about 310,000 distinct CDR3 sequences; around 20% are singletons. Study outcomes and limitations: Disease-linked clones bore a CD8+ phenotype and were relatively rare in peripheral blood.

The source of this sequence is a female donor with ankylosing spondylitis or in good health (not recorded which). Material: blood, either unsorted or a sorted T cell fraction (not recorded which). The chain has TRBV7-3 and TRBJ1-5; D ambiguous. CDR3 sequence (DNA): TGTGCCAGCAGCTCCGGACCCGATCAGCCCCAGCATTTT. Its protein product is CASSSGPDQPQHF.